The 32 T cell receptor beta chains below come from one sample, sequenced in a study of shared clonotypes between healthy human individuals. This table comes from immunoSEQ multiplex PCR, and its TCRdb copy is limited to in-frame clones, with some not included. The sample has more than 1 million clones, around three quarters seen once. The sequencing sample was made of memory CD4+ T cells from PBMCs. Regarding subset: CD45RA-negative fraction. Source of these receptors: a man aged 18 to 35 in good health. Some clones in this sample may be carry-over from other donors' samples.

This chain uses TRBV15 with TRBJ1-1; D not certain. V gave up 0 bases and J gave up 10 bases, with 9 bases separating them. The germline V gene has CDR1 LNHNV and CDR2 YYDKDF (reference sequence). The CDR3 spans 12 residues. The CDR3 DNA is TGTGCCACCAGCAGAGATACCCAACGAGCTTTCTTT. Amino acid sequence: CATSRDTQRAFF.

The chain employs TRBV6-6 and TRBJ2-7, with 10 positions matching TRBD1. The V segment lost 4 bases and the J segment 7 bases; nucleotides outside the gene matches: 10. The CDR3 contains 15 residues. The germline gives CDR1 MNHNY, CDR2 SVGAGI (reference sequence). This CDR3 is CASSSSRDRGWEQYF. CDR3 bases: TGTGCCAGCAGTTCGTCCCGGGACAGGGGTTGGGAGCAGTACTTC.

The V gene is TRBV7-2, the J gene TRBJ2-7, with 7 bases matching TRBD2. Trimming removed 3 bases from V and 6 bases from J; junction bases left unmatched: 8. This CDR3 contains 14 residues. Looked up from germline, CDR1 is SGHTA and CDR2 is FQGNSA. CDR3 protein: CASSFKGRELEQYF. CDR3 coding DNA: TGTGCCAGCAGCTTTAAGGGGCGGGAGCTCGAGCAGTACTTC.

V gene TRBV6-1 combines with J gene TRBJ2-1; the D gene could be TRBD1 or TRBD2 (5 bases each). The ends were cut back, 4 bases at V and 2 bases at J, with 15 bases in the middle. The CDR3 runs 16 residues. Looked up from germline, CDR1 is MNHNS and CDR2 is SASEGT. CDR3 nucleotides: TGTGCCAGCAGTGGGCGGCAGGGAGCAGCCTACAATGAGCAGTTCTTC. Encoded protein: CASSGRQGAAYNEQFF.

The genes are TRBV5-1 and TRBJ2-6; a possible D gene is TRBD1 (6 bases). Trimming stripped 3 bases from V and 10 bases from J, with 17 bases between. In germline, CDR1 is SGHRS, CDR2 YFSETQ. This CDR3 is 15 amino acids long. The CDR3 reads CASSSRAGQGNVLTF. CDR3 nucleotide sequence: TGCGCCAGCAGCTCCCGGGCCGGCCAGGGGAACGTCCTGACTTTC. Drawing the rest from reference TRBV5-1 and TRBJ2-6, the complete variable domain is KAGVTQTPRYLIKTRGQQVTLSCSPISGHRSVSWYQQTPGQGLQFLFEYFSETQRNKGNFPGRFSGRQFSNSRSEMNVSTLELGDSALYLCASSSRAGQGNVLTFGAGSRLTVL.

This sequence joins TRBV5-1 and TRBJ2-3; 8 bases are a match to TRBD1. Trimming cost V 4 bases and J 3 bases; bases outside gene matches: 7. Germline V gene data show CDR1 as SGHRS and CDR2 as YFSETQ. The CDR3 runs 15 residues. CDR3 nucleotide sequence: TGCGCCAGCAGCCCACGGACAGGGCGGACAGATACGCAGTATTTT. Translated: CASSPRTGRTDTQYF.

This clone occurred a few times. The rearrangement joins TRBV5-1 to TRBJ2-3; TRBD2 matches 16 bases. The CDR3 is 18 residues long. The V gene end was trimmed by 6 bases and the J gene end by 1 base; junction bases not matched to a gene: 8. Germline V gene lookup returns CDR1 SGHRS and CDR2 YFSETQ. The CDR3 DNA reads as TGCGCCAGCACCACCGGGACTAGCGGGAGGGGTGGCACAGATACGCAGTATTTT. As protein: CASTTGTSGRGGTDTQYF.

The chain's CDR3 is CASSSASGRIHNEQFF. CDR3 sequence (DNA): TGTGCCAGCAGCTCTGCCAGCGGGAGAATACACAATGAGCAGTTCTTC. The chain couples TRBV7-3 to TRBJ2-1, with TRBD2 identical over 8 bases. V shed 4 bases, J shed 5 bases, and the junction held 10 bases outside the gene matches. The CDR3 spans 16 residues. Per the germline V gene, CDR1 is SGHTA and CDR2 is FQGTGA.

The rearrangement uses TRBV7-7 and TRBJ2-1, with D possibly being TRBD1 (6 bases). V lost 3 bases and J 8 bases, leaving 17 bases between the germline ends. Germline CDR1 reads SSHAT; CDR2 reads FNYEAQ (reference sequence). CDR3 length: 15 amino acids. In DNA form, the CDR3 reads TGTGCCAGCAGCTTTTTTACAGGGAACCAATATGAGCAGTTCTTC. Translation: CASSFFTGNQYEQFF. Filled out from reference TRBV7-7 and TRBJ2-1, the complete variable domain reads GAGVSQSPRYKVTKRGQDVTLRCDPISSHATLYWYQQALGQGPEFLTYFNYEAQPDKSGLPSDRFSAERPEGSISTLTIQRTEQRDSAMYRCASSFFTGNQYEQFFGPGTRLTVL.

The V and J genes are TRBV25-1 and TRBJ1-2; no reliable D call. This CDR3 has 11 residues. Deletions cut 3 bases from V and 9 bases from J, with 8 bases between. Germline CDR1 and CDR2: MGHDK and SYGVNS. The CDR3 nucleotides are TGTGCCAGCAGTGACAGCCTGAGCTACACCTTC. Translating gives CASSDSLSYTF.

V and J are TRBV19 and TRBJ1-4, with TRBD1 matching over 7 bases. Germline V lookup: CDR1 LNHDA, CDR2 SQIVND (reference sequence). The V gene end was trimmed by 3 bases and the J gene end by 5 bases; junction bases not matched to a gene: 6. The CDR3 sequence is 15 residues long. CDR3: CASSIGGTVNEKLFF. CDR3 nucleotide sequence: TGTGCCAGTAGTATTGGGGGGACAGTGAATGAAAAACTGTTTTTT. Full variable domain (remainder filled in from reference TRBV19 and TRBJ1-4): DGGITQSPKYLFRKEGQNVTLSCEQNLNHDAMYWYRQDPGQGLRLIYYSQIVNDFQKGDIAEGYSVSREKKESFPLTVTSAQKNPTAFYLCASSIGGTVNEKLFFGSGTQLSVL.

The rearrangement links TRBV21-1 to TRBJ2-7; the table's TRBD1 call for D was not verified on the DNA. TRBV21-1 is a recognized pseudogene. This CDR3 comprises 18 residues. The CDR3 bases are TGTGCCAGCAGCAAAGCCCTACTCCGGGACACTGACTCCTACGAGCAGTACTTC. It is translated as CASSKALLRDTDSYEQYF.

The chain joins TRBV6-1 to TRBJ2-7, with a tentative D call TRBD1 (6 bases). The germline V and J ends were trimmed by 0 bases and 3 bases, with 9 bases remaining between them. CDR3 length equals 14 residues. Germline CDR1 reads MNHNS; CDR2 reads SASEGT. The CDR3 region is CASSEAHRDYEQYF. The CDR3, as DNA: TGTGCCAGCAGTGAAGCCCACAGGGACTACGAGCAGTACTTC.

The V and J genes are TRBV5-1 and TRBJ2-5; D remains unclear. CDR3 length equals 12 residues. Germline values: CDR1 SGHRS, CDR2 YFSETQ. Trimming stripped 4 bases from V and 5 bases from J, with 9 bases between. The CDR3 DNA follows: TGCGCCAGCAGCGTAAATCGGGAGACCCAGTACTTC. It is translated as CASSVNRETQYF.

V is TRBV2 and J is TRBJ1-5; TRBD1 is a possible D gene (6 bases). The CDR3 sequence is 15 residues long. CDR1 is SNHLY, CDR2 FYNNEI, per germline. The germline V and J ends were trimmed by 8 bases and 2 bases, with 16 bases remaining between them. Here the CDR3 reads CASSRDTGGNQPQHF. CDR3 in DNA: TGTGCCAGCTCCCGGGACACCGGTGGCAATCAGCCCCAGCATTTT.

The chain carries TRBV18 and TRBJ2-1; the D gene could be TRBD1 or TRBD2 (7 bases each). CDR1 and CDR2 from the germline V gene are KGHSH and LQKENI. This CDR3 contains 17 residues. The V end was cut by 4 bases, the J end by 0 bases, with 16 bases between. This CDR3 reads CASSLSGGASSYNEQFF. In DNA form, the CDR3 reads TGTGCCAGCTCACTCTCAGGGGGGGCGTCCTCCTACAATGAGCAGTTCTTC.

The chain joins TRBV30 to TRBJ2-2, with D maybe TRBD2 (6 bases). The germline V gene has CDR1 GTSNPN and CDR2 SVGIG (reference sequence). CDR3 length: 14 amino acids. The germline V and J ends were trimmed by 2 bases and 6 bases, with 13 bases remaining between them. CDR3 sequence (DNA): TGTGCCTGGAGTCTTAGCGGCGGTCCCGGGGAGCTGTTTTTT. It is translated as CAWSLSGGPGELFF. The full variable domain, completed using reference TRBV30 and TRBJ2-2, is SQTIHQWPATLVQPVGSPLSLECTVEGTSNPNLYWYRQAAGRGLQLLFYSVGIGQISSEVPQNLSASRPQDRQFILSSKKLLLSDSGFYLCAWSLSGGPGELFFGEGSRLTVL.

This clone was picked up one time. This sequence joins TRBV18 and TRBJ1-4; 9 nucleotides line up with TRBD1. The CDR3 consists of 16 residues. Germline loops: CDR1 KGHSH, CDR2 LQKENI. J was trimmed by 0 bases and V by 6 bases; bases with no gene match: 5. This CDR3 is CASSTRQGATNEKLFF. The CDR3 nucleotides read TGTGCCAGCTCTACCCGACAGGGGGCAACTAATGAAAAACTGTTTTTT.

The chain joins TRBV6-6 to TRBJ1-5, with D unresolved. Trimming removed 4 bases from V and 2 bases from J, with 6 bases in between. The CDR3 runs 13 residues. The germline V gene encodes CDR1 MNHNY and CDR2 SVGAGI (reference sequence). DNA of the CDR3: TGTGCCAGCAGTTTATGGGGCAATCAGCCCCAGCATTTT. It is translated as CASSLWGNQPQHF.

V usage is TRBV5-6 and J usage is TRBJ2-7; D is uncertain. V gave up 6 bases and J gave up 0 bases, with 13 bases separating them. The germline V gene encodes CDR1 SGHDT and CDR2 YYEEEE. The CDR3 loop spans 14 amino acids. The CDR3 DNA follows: TGTGCCAGCACCAAAACCTACAGCTCCTACGAGCAGTACTTC. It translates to CASTKTYSSYEQYF. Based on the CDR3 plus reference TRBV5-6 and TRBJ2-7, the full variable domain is DAGVTQSPTHLIKTRGQQVTLRCSPKSGHDTVSWYQQALGQGPQFIFQYYEEEERQRGNFPDRFSGHQFPNYSSELNVNALLLGDSALYLCASTKTYSSYEQYFGPGTRLTVT.

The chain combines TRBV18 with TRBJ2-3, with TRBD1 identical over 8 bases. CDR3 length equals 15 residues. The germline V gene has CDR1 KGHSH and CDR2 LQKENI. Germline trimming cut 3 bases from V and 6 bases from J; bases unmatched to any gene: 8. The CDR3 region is CASSPLRTGQDTQYF. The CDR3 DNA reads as TGTGCCAGCTCACCTCTACGGACAGGGCAGGATACGCAGTATTTT. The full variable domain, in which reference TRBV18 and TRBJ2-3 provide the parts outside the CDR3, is NAGVMQNPRHLVRRRGQEARLRCSPMKGHSHVYWYRQLPEEGLKFMVYLQKENIIDESGMPKERFSAEFPKEGPSILRIQQVVRGDSAAYFCASSPLRTGQDTQYFGPGTRLTVL.

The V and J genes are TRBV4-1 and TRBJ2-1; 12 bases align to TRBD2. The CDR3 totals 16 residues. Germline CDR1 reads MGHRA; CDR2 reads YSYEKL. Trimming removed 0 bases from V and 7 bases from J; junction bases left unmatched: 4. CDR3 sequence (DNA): TGCGCCAGCAGCCAAGAATCGACTAGCGGGAGAAATGAGCAGTTCTTC. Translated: CASSQESTSGRNEQFF.

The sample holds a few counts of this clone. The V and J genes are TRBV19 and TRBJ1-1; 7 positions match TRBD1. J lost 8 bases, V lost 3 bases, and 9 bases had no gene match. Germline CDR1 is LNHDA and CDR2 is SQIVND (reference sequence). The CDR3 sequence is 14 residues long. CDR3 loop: CASSMSGQVVEAFF. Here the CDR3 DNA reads TGTGCCAGTAGTATGTCCGGACAGGTCGTAGAAGCTTTCTTT.

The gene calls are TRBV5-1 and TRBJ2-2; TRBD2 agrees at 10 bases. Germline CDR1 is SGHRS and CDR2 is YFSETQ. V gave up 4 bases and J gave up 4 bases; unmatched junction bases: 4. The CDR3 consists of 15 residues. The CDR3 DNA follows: TGCGCCAGCAGCGCTAGCGGGAGTAGCACCGGGGAGCTGTTTTTT. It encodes CASSASGSSTGELFF.

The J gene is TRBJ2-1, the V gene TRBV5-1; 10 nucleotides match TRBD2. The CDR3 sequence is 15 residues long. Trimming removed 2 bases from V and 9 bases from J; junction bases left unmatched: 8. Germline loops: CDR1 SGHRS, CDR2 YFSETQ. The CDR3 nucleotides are TGCGCCAGCAGCTTCGAGGGACTAGCGCAAGGTGAGCAGTTCTTC. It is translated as CASSFEGLAQGEQFF.

In DNA, the CDR3 is TGTGCCTGGAGCACTAACAATTCACCCCTCCACTTT. Translated, it gives CAWSTNNSPLHF. The chain couples TRBV30 to TRBJ1-6, with unresolved D. The CDR3 length is 12 residues. CDR1 and CDR2 from the germline V gene are GTSNPN and SVGIG (reference sequence). The V end was cut by 3 bases, the J end by 7 bases, with 7 bases between.

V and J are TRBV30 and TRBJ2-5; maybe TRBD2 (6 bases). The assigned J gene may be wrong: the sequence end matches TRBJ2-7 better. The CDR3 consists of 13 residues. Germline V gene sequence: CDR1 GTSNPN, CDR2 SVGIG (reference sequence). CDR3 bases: TGTGCCTGGAGTCGGGGGAGCTCCTACGAGCAGTACTTC. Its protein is CAWSRGSSYEQYF.

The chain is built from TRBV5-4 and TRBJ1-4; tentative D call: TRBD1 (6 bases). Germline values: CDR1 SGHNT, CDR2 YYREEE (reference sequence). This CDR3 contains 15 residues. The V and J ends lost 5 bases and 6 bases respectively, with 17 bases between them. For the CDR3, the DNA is TGTGCCAGCAGGGGGGACGCGGGGGCTGATGAAAAACTGTTTTTT. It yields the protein CASRGDAGADEKLFF.

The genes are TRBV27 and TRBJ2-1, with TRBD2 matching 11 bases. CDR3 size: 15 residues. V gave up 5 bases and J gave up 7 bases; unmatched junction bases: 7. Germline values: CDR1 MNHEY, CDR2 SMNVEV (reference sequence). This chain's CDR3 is CASSSRPSGRNEQFF. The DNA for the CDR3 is TGTGCCAGCAGTAGCCGGCCTAGCGGGAGGAATGAGCAGTTCTTC.

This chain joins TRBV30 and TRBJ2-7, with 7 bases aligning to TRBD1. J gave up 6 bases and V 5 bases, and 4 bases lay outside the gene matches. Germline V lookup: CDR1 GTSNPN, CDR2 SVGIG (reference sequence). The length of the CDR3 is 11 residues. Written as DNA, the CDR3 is TGTGCCTGGGCGAGACAGGGCGAGCAGTACTTC. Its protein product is CAWARQGEQYF.

In DNA form, the CDR3 reads TGTGCCAGCAGCAAAGGTCACGGGGGCAGCTCCTACGAGCAGTACTTC. It codes for CASSKGHGGSSYEQYF. This chain connects TRBV21-1 to TRBJ2-7. TRBV21-1 corresponds to a pseudogene. The length of the CDR3 is 16 residues.

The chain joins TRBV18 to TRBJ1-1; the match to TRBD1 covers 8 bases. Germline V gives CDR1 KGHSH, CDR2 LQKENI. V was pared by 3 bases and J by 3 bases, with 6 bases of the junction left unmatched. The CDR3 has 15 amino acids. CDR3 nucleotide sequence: TGTGCCAGCTCACCTCTGTCAGGGGGCTACACTGAAGCTTTCTTT. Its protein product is CASSPLSGGYTEAFF.